This T cell receptor (beta chain) derives from a study of Ad26.COV2.S vaccination and SARS-CoV-2 variants. About this clone itself: Its specificity is unknown.

Regarding treatment: over 15 received Ad26.COV2.S at low or high dose, single or two shots; a few received placebo; per-sample allocation not given. The investigators took samples on day 63 after the first vaccine or placebo injection. General study results and limits: Measurements of TCR breadth and depth may have given underestimates of the total T cell responses.

Here immunoSEQ multiplex PCR was the method, and the copy in TCRdb shows in-frame clones only, minus some. The sample gives about 440,000 clones, about nine tenths of which show up once; approximately 4.5% is in the top ten. The origin of this receptor is a person between 18 and 65 years old who received the Ad26.COV2.S COVID-19 vaccine or a placebo. The material sequenced was peripheral blood, taken in a trial of Ad26.COV2.S vaccine versus placebo.

The DNA for the CDR3 is TGTGCCAGCAGCTTGTTTGAGGGACAGTCTACCGGGGAGCTGTTTTTT. This codes for CASSLFEGQSTGELFF. This chain uses TRBV7-8 with TRBJ2-2; 7 positions agree with TRBD1. This CDR3 is built from 16 residues. V gave up 3 bases and J gave up 5 bases; unmatched junction bases: 9. Germline CDR1 SGHVS, CDR2 FQNEAQ.